Detailed here is one T cell receptor beta chain. CDR3 length equals 15 residues. V was clipped by 0 bases and J by 2 bases, with 9 bases between them. The germline CDR1 and CDR2 sequences are SGDLS and YYNGEE. Libraries were prepared by immunoSEQ multiplex PCR; TCRdb keeps only in-frame clonotypes and omits some of them. The table lists 20,000 to 25,000 clones, 91% of them singletons, with 10% to 12% in the top ten. These data belong to a study of PD-L1 blockade in urothelial cancer. Study context: Timepoints chosen for blood analysis were 3 weeks (second dose) and 6 weeks after treatment start.

Time point denoted: peripheral blood 6 weeks after treatment start. Urothelial carcinoma in patients was locally advanced or metastatic. Each patient supplied 1 to 8 pretreatment and on-treatment samples. The sequencing used PBMCs, collected around atezolizumab (anti-PD-L1) treatment. This chain links TRBV9 with TRBJ2-1; TRBD1 might be the D (6 bases). The TCR sequence derives from a woman aged 60-70 years with urothelial cancer. CDR3 amino acids: CASSVGTEPYNEQFF. As DNA, the CDR3 is TGTGCCAGCAGCGTAGGGACAGAACCCTACAATGAGCAGTTCTTC.